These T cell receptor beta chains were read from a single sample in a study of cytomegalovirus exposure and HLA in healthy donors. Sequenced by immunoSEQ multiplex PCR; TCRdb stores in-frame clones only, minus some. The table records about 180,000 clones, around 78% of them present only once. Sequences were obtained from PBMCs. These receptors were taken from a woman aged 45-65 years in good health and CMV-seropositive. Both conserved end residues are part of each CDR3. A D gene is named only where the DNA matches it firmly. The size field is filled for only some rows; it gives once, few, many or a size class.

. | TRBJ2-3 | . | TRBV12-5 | CASGLGVAVTDTQYF | TGTGCTAGTGGTTTGGGGGTTGCGGTCACAGATACGCAGTATTTT
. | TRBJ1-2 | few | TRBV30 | CAWSRGGEDGYTF | TGTGCCTGGAGTAGGGGGGGCGAGGATGGCTACACCTTC
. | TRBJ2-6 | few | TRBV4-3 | CASSQAFSGANGLTF | TGCGCCAGCAGCCAAGCTTTCTCTGGGGCCAACGGCCTGACTTTC
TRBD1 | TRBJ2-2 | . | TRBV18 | CASSPQGAPTGELFF | TGTGCCAGCTCACCACAGGGGGCGCCCACCGGGGAGCTGTTTTTT
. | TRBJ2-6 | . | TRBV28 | CASLPSGSGANVLTF | TGTGCCAGCTTACCGTCCGGCTCTGGGGCCAACGTCCTGACTTTC
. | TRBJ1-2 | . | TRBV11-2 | CASSWGVGSGGYTF | TGTGCCAGCAGCTGGGGGGTAGGGTCGGGCGGCTACACCTTC
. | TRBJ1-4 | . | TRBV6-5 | CASSEEAIGEKLFF | TGTGCCAGCAGTGAAGAGGCAATTGGCGAAAAACTGTTTTTT
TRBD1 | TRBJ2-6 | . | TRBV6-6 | CASSLRGLGANVLTF | TGTGCCAGCAGCCTCAGGGGGCTTGGGGCCAACGTCCTGACTTTC
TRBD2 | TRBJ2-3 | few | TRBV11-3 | CASSLAITSGGDTQYF | TGTGCCAGCAGCTTAGCCATAACTAGCGGGGGTGATACGCAGTATTTT
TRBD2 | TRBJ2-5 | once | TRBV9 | CASSVLGGQETQYF | TGTGCCAGCAGCGTGTTGGGGGGGCAAGAGACCCAGTACTTC
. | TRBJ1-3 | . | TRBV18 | CASSPAPQGAGNTIYF | TGTGCCAGCTCACCTGCGCCACAGGGAGCGGGAAACACCATATATTTT
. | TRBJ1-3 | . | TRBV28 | CASSSGYLWSGNTIYF | TGTGCCAGCTCTTCGGGTTATCTATGGTCGGGAAACACCATATATTTT
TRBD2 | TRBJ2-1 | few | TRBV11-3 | CASSFYLAGPNEQFF | TGTGCCAGCAGCTTCTATCTAGCGGGCCCCAATGAGCAGTTCTTC
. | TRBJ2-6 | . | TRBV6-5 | CASSYSGANGLTF | TGTGCCAGCAGTTACTCTGGGGCCAACGGCCTGACTTTC
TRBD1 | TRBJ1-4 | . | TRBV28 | CAIASGTVNEKLFF | TGTGCCATCGCATCCGGGACAGTAAATGAAAAACTGTTTTTT
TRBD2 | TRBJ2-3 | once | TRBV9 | CASSVEGWTSGNTQYF | TGTGCCAGCAGCGTAGAGGGATGGACTAGCGGAAATACGCAGTATTTT